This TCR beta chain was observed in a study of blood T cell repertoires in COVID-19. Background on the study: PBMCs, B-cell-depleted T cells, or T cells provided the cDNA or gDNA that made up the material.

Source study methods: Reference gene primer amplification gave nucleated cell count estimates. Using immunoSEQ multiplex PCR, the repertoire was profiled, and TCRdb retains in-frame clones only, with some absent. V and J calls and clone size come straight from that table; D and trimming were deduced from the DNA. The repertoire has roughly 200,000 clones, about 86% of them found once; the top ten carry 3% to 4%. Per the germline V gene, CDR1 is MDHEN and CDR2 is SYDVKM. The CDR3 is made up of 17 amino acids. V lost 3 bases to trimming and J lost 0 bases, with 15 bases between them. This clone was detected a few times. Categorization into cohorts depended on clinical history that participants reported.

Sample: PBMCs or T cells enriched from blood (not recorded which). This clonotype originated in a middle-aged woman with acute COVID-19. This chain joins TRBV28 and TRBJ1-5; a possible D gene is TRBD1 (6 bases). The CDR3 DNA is TGTGCCAGCAGTTTGGGAGGGGGAGGCAGTAGCAATCAGCCCCAGCATTTT. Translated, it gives CASSLGGGGSSNQPQHF.